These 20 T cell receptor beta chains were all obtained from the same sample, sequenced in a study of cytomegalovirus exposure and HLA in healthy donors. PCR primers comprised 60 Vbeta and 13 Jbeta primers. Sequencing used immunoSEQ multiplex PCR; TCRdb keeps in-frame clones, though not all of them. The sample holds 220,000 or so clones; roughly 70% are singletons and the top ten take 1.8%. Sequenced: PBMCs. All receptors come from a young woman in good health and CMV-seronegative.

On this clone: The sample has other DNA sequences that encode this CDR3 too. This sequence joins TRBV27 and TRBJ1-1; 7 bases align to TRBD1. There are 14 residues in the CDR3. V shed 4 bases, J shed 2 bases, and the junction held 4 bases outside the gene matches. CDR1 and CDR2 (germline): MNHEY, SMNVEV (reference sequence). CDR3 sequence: CASSSRQGNTEAFF. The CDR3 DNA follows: TGTGCCAGCAGTTCACGACAGGGAAACACTGAAGCTTTCTTT.

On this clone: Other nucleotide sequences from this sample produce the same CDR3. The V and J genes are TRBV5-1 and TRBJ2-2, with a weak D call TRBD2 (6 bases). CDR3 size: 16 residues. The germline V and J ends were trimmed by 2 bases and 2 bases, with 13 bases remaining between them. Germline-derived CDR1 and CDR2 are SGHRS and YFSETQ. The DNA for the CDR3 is TGCGCCAGCAGCTTTGGGACGGGAGCTAACACCGGGGAGCTGTTTTTT. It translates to CASSFGTGANTGELFF.

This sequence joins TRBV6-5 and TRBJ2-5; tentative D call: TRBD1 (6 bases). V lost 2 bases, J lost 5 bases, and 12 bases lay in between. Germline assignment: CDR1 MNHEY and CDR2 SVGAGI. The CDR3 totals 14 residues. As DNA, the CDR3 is TGTGCCAGCAGTTACGGGGGCAGAGGGGAGACCCAGTACTTC. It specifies CASSYGGRGETQYF.

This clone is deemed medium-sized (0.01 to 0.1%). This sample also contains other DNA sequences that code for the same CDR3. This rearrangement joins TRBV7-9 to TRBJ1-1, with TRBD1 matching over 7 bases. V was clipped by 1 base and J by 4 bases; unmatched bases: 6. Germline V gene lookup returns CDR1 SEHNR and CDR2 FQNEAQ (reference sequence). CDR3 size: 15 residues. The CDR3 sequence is CASSLEGQVSTEAFF. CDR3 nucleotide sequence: TGTGCCAGCAGCTTAGAAGGACAGGTGTCCACTGAAGCTTTCTTT. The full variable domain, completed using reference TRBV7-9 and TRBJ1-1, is DTGVSQNPRHKITKRGQNVTFRCDPISEHNRLYWYRQTLGQGPEFLTYFQNEAQLEKSRLLSDRFSAERPKGSFSTLEIQRTEQGDSAMYLCASSLEGQVSTEAFFGQGTRLTVV.

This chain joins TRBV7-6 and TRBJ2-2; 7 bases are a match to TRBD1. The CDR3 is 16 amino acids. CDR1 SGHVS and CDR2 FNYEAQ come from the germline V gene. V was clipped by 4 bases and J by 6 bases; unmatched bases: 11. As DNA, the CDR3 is TGTGCCAGCAGCTCCCCGGGACAGTATGGGTCCGGGGAGCTGTTTTTT. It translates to CASSSPGQYGSGELFF. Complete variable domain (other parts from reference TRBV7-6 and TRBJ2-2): GAGVSQSPRYKVTKRGQDVALRCDPISGHVSLYWYRQALGQGPEFLTYFNYEAQQDKSGLPNDRFSAERPEGSISTLTIQRTEQRDSAMYRCASSSPGQYGSGELFFGEGSRLTVL.

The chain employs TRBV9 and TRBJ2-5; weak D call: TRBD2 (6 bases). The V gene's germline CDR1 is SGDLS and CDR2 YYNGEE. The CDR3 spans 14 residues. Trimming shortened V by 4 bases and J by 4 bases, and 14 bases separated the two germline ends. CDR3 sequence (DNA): TGTGCCAGCAGCCCCTGGGCGGGGAGAGAGACCCAGTACTTC. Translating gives CASSPWAGRETQYF.

DNA of the CDR3: TGTGCCAGCAGCCCCTGGGGGGACCGGGCTGAAGCTTTCTTT. This gives the protein CASSPWGDRAEAFF. The V gene is TRBV11-2, the J gene TRBJ1-1, with D perhaps TRBD1 (5 bases). Germline-derived CDR1 and CDR2 are SGHAT and FQNNGV. Trimming removed 5 bases from V and 6 bases from J, with 16 bases in between. The CDR3 totals 14 residues.

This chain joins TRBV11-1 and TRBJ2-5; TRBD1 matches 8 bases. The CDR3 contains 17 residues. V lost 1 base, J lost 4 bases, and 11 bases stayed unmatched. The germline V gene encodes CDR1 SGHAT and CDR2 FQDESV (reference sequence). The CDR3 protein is CASSLEGSRQGTETQYF. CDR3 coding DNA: TGTGCCAGCAGCTTAGAAGGTTCGCGACAGGGGACAGAGACCCAGTACTTC.

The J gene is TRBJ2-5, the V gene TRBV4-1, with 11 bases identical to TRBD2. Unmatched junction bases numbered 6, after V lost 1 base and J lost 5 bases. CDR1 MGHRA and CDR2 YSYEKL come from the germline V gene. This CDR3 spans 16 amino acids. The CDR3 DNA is TGCGCCAGCAGCCAAGGTAGCGGGAGGGTCGGGGAGACCCAGTACTTC. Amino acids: CASSQGSGRVGETQYF.

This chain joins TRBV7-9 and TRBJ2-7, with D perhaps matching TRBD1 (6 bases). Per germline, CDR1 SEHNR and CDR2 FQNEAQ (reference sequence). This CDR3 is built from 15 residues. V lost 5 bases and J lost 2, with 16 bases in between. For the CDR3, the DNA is TGTGCCAGCAGCGATCCCGGGACAAAGACCTACGAGCAGTACTTC. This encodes CASSDPGTKTYEQYF.

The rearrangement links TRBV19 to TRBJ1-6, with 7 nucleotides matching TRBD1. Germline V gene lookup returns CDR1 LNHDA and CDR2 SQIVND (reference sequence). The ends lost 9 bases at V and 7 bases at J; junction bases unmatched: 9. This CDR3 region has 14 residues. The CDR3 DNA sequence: TGTGCCAGCCGGACCGCGGGACAGAATTCACCCCTCCACTTT. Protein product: CASRTAGQNSPLHF.

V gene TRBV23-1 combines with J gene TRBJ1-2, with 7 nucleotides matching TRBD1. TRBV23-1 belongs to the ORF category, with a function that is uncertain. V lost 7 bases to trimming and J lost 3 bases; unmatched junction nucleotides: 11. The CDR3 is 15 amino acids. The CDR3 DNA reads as TGCGCCAGCACAGGAGAACAGGGGTGTTACTATGGCTACACCTTC. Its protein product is CASTGEQGCYYGYTF.

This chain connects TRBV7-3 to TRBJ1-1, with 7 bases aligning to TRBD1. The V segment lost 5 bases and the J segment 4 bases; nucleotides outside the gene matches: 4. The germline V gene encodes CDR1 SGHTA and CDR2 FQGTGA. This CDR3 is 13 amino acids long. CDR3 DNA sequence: TGTGCCAGCAGCCCCCGGACAGGCACTGAAGCTTTCTTT. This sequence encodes CASSPRTGTEAFF.

The CDR3 loop reads CASSLDAGTEAFF. DNA of the CDR3: TGTGCCAGCAGCTTAGACGCGGGGACTGAAGCTTTCTTT. The rearrangement uses TRBV11-3 and TRBJ1-1; D remains ambiguous. CDR1 and CDR2 from the germline V gene are SGHNT and YENEEA. There are 13 residues in the CDR3. Between the trimmed V and J ends, which lost 0 bases and 5 bases, there was a span of 7 bases.

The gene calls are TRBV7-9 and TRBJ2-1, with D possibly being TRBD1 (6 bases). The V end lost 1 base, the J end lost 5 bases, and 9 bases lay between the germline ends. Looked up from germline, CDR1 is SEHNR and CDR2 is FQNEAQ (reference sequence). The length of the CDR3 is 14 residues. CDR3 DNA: TGTGCCAGCAGCTTAGTACAGGGCCACAATGAGCAGTTCTTC. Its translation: CASSLVQGHNEQFF. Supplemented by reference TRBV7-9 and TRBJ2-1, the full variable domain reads DTGVSQNPRHKITKRGQNVTFRCDPISEHNRLYWYRQTLGQGPEFLTYFQNEAQLEKSRLLSDRFSAERPKGSFSTLEIQRTEQGDSAMYLCASSLVQGHNEQFFGPGTRLTVL.

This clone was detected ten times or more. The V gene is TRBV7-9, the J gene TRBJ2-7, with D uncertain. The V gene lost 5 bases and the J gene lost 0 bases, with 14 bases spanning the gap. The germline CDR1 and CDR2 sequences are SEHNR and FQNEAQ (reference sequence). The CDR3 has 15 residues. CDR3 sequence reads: CASSPRLSSSYEQYF. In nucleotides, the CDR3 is TGTGCCAGCAGCCCGCGGCTCTCGAGCTCCTACGAGCAGTACTTC.

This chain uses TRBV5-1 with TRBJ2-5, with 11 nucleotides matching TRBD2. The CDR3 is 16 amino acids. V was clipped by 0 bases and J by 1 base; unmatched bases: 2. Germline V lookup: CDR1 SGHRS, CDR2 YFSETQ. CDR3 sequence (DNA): TGCGCCAGCAGCTTGGTTAGCGGGGGGGCCCAAGAGACCCAGTACTTC. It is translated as CASSLVSGGAQETQYF.

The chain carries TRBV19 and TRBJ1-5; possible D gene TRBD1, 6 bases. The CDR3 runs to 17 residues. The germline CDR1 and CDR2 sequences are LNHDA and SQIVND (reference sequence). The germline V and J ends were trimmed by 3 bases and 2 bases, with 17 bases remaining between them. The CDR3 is CASSIGGWRGGNQPQHF. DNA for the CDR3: TGTGCCAGTAGTATCGGGGGCTGGCGGGGGGGCAATCAGCCCCAGCATTTT.

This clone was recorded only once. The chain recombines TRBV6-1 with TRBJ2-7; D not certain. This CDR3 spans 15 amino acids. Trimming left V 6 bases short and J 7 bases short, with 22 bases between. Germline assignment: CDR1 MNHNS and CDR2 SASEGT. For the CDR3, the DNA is TGTGCCAGCAGAACGAAGACCAGCACGATCGGGGAGCAGTACTTC. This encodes CASRTKTSTIGEQYF.

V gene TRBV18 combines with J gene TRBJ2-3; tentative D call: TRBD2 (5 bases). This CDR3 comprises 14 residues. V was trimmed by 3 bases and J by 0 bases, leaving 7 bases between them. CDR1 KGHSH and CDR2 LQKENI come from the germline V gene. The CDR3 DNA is TGTGCCAGCTCACCCGAGCGGAGCACAGATACGCAGTATTTT. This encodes CASSPERSTDTQYF.